Sequencing of this T cell receptor (beta chain) was carried out in a study of HIV-infected patients and healthy controls. The repertoire came from unfractionated whole blood and reflected all unsorted peripheral T cells. cDNA was made from 500 ng RNA using alpha and beta constant primers. Separate chain-specific third strand synthesis with multiplexing indices produced the alpha and beta libraries. TCRdb reanalysed the 5' RACE reads using MiXCR and keeps one entry per CDR3 protein. Of some 17,000 distinct CDR3 sequences listed, more than 7.5% were seen once; the top ten hold about 5.1%. The CDR3 consists of 15 residues. Germline lookup yields CDR1 MNHNS and CDR2 SASEGT. V was pared by 10 bases and J by 7 bases, with 25 bases between. There are a few counts of this clonotype.

This receptor was obtained from an adult in good health. V gene TRBV6-1 combines with J gene TRBJ1-2; weak D call: TRBD1 (6 bases). What was sequenced was blood. Here the CDR3 DNA reads TGTGCCACCCGACGGGACAACCCCGACTATGGTGGCTACACCTTC. It translates to CATRRDNPDYGGYTF.